This entry concerns a single T cell receptor beta chain. The antigen remains undetermined. These data belong to a study of OX40 agonist ivuxolimab in advanced cancers. Study-wide context: Melanoma, hepatocellular carcinoma, head and neck or renal cell cancer occurred in dose-escalation patients. Of mixed ages from about 20 to 90 and averaging roughly 60 years, the group was roughly 83% male. Study-wide results and caveats: Among patients with partial responses at 0.1-3.0 mg/kg, clonal expansion was among the lowest.

The V gene lost 3 bases and the J gene lost 16 bases, with 20 bases spanning the gap. Germline V gives CDR1 SGHNT, CDR2 YYREEE (reference sequence). This CDR3 spans 13 amino acids. The repertoire was sequenced with immunoSEQ multiplex PCR; TCRdb's copy has only in-frame clones and lacks some. The data hold tens of thousands of clones, with roughly 87% observed a single time. The source was CD4+ or CD8+ T cells sorted from blood, collected in a trial of the OX40 agonist ivuxolimab. This TCR derives from an adult with an advanced solid tumor such as melanoma, head and neck, liver or kidney cancer. The J gene is TRBJ2-1, the V gene TRBV5-4, with D perhaps matching TRBD2 (6 bases). The CDR3 coding sequence is TGTGCCAGCAGCTCACCTTCCGGGGGACCCAGTTTCTTC. It is translated as CASSSPSGGPSFF.